This T cell receptor beta chain was obtained from a study of blood T cell repertoires in COVID-19. On the study more broadly: Collection of acute and convalescent COVID-19 samples took place in the United States, Italy and Spain. The cDNA or gDNA used as material had been derived from T cells, B-cell-depleted T cells, or PBMCs.

Germline V gives CDR1 SEHNR, CDR2 FQNEAQ (reference sequence). Trimming stripped 2 bases from V and 5 bases from J, with 12 bases between. The CDR3 consists of 14 residues. Method: immunoSEQ multiplex PCR; TCRdb's copy keeps in-frame clones and lacks some. The sample lists 90,000 to 100,000 clones, about 81% occurring once. The chain is built from TRBV7-9 and TRBJ2-5, with D possibly being TRBD1 (5 bases). The sample consisted of peripheral blood. The clonotype was recovered from a man between 60 and 70 years old with acute or convalescent COVID-19. For the CDR3, the DNA is TGTGCCAGCAGCTTAAGTATCGCAGGGGAGACCCAGTACTTC. Translated: CASSLSIAGETQYF.